This T cell receptor (beta chain) comes out of a study of T-cell memory formation after mild COVID-19. Study context: TCR clusters were mostly donor specific. Study-wide results and limits: Clones that shrank (day 15 to 85) were balanced CD4/CD8, whereas later expanders leaned CD4+. In pre-infection memory, a portion of responding clones appeared, which suggested that cross-reactive memory joined.

TCRdb re-called the 5' RACE reads through MiXCR, storing one row per CDR3 protein. The table includes hundreds of thousands of distinct CDR3 sequences, about a sixth detected once. As for this clonotype: Its matching antigen is unknown.

The CDR3 contains 15 residues. CDR1 and CDR2 (germline): SGHTA, FQGNSA. The V and J ends lost 2 bases and 1 base respectively, with 11 bases between them. This TCR came from a man between 18 and 29 years old who had mild COVID-19 (a few samples of this study predate the infection). Cell type and time point are not known. This chain links TRBV7-2 with TRBJ1-1; D gene uncertain. Source material: PBMCs or a T cell subset sorted from them (not recorded which). As DNA, the CDR3 is TGTGCCAGCAGCTTACAGTCGGCAGGGAACACTGAAGCTTTCTTT. This encodes CASSLQSAGNTEAFF.